The clone carrying this T cell receptor (beta chain) showed up many times. Using unique molecular identifiers, the investigators prepared the TCRbeta library. TCRdb redid the calling of the PCR reads with MiXCR, one entry per CDR3 protein. The sample contains 380,000 or so distinct CDR3 sequences, less than 15% of which appear only once. The CDR3 is 15 amino acids. The ends were cut back, 2 bases at V and 1 base at J, with 10 bases in the middle. From germline, CDR1 is SGDLS and CDR2 YYNGEE. This sample stems from a study of T-cell reconstitution after alpha-beta-depleted transplantation in children. This receptor was obtained from a human donor who donated a stem cell graft to a child with Fanconi anemia. The sequences come from PBMCs, collected from the stem cell graft. The chain is built from TRBV9 and TRBJ2-1, with D possibly TRBD2 on 6 matching bases. DNA for the CDR3: TGTGCCAGCAGCGTTATTGGAGGGTCCTACAATGAGCAGTTCTTC. This encodes CASSVIGGSYNEQFF.